Below, one TCR beta chain is given with its context. In the original analysis: For nucleated cells, counts were estimated from reference gene primer amplification. Clones were sequenced by immunoSEQ multiplex PCR, and TCRdb holds only the in-frame ones, with some missing. V and J calls plus clone size are reproduced from that table; the DNA served to infer D and trimming. The sample holds roughly 120,000 clones, about 85% seen once. Enrolled during active infection, Seattle patients were then followed longitudinally. The data belong to a study of blood T cell repertoires in COVID-19. The wider study: Both acute and convalescent COVID-19 samples were obtained from the United States, Italy and Spain. The analysed material was cDNA or gDNA that came from T cells, B-cell-depleted T cells, or PBMCs.

CDR3 length: 13 residues. Germline CDR1 reads SGHTA; CDR2 reads FQGNSA. Losses at the gene ends were 5 bases for V and 13 bases for J; bases not matched to a gene: 8. This sequence originates from a woman aged 55-75 years with COVID-19, enrolled during active disease. The specimen sequenced was peripheral blood. The V call is TRBV7-2, the J call TRBJ2-2; 9 bases fit TRBD1. CDR3 in amino acids: CASSPAGTGLLFF. The CDR3 coding sequence is TGTGCCAGCAGCCCCGCCGGGACAGGGTTGCTGTTTTTT.